The rows below give T cell receptor beta chains drawn from one sample of a study of T cell repertoires in cytomegalovirus infection. TCRdb re-analysed the reads in MiXCR, keeping a single row per CDR3 protein. The table shows roughly 310,000 distinct CDR3 sequences, with 17% occurring only once. The sample comprised PBMCs. These receptors originate from a human donor in good health (CMV status not recorded). Some clones in this sample may be carry-over from other donors' samples. Each CDR3 is given with its conserved first and last residue. A D gene is named only where the DNA matches it firmly. Clone size is shown for a subset of rows, as once, few, many or a class of expanded clone.

size	length	V	J	D	CDR3	DNA
many	19	TRBV28	TRBJ1-5	NA	CASSLNPSQIGDIVQPQHF	TGTGCCAGCAGTTTAAATCCCTCTCAGATAGGGGATATTGTCCAGCCCCAGCATTTT
few	15	TRBV7-9	TRBJ1-2	NA	CASSLGLNRNYGYTF	TGTGCCAGCAGTCTAGGACTGAACCGTAACTATGGCTACACCTTC
NA	17	TRBV6-6	TRBJ1-4	NA	CASSHDRQDATNEKLFF	TGTGCCAGCAGTCATGACCGGCAGGACGCAACTAATGAAAAACTGTTTTTT
many	15	TRBV7-2	TRBJ1-5	NA	CASSFSQGMGQPQHF	TGTGCCAGCAGCTTTTCACAGGGAATGGGTCAGCCCCAGCATTTT
NA	14	TRBV23-1	TRBJ2-1	TRBD1	CASSNNRGCDEQFF	TGCGCCAGCAGTAATAACAGGGGATGCGATGAGCAGTTCTTC
NA	16	TRBV7-9	TRBJ2-7	TRBD2	CASSLVASGDSYEQYF	TGTGCCAGCAGCTTAGTAGCTAGCGGTGACTCCTACGAGCAGTACTTC
NA	14	TRBV18	TRBJ1-2	TRBD1	CASSPETGIRGYTF	TGTGCCAGCTCACCAGAGACAGGGATTCGTGGCTACACCTTC
few	15	TRBV12-3/TRBV12-4	TRBJ2-1	TRBD2	CASSLTSGGDNEQFF	TGTGCCAGCAGTTTAACTAGCGGGGGGGACAATGAGCAGTTCTTC
many	16	TRBV4-2	TRBJ2-1	NA	CASSQGRDPSVREQFF	TGTGCCAGCAGCCAGGGGCGGGACCCCTCGGTTCGTGAGCAGTTCTTC
many	15	TRBV7-2	TRBJ2-7	TRBD1	CASSSSGTGPYEQYF	TGTGCCAGCAGCTCGTCCGGGACAGGGCCCTACGAGCAGTACTTC
NA	18	TRBV7-2	TRBJ2-5	TRBD2	CASSLRSRAGGGQETQYF	TGTGCCAGCAGCTTAAGGAGTCGGGCGGGGGGGGGCCAAGAGACCCAGTACTTC
NA	13	TRBV28	TRBJ2-1	TRBD2	CASTAGGYNEQFF	TGTGCCAGCACGGCGGGGGGGTACAATGAGCAGTTCTTC
many	12	TRBV7-2	TRBJ2-3	NA	CASSLVQDTQYF	TGTGCCAGCAGCTTAGTACAAGATACGCAGTATTTT
many	12	TRBV7-9	TRBJ1-2	NA	CASSAGSYGYTF	TGTGCCAGCAGCGCAGGCAGCTATGGCTACACCTTC
NA	11	TRBV12-3/TRBV12-4	TRBJ1-2	NA	CASTGGYGYTF	TGTGCCAGCACCGGGGGGTATGGCTACACCTTC
many	16	TRBV28	TRBJ1-5	NA	CASSPDSLARNQPQHF	TGTGCCAGCAGTCCCGACAGTCTTGCACGCAATCAGCCCCAGCATTTT
NA	10	TRBV15	TRBJ2-1	NA	CATGDHEQFF	TGTGCCACCGGGGACCATGAGCAGTTCTTC
NA	13	TRBV7-3	TRBJ2-1	NA	CASSFPPVNEQFF	TGTGCCAGCAGCTTCCCCCCGGTCAATGAGCAGTTCTTC
NA	14	TRBV2	TRBJ2-7	TRBD2	CASTPREGPYEQYF	TGTGCCAGCACCCCGAGGGAGGGACCGTACGAGCAGTACTTC
many	15	TRBV5-5	TRBJ2-7	NA	CASSLLGGARAEQYF	TGTGCCAGCAGCTTGCTCGGGGGCGCCCGAGCCGAGCAGTACTTC
few	15	TRBV7-8	TRBJ1-4	TRBD1	CASSLTGQRFEKLFF	TGTGCCAGCAGCTTAACGGGACAGCGCTTCGAAAAACTGTTTTTT
NA	17	TRBV7-9	TRBJ1-6	NA	CASSQDDGSSYNSPLHF	TGTGCCAGCAGCCAGGATGATGGAAGCTCCTATAATTCACCCCTCCACTTT
many	12	TRBV7-2	TRBJ1-2	NA	CASPGGGGGYTF	TGTGCCAGCCCGGGGGGGGGCGGGGGCTACACCTTC
many	13	TRBV20-1	TRBJ1-5	TRBD1	CSARDPRGLSQHF	TGCAGTGCTAGAGATCCCAGGGGGCTATCCCAGCATTTT
NA	15	TRBV7-2	TRBJ2-3	NA	CASNLGGQSTDTQYF	TGTGCCAGCAACCTTGGGGGCCAGAGCACAGATACGCAGTATTTT
many	15	TRBV6-5	TRBJ2-7	NA	CASSYSSGRVHEQYF	TGTGCCAGCAGTTACTCGTCCGGCAGGGTCCACGAGCAGTACTTC
many	15	TRBV28	TRBJ1-3	TRBD1	CASSLYRGDGNTIYF	TGTGCCAGCAGTTTATACAGGGGGGATGGAAACACCATATATTTT
few	15	TRBV7-2	TRBJ2-7	NA	CASSLVDGSSYEQYF	TGTGCCAGCAGCTTAGTGGACGGAAGCTCCTACGAGCAGTACTTC
few	18	TRBV7-8	TRBJ2-1	NA	CASSSRNRVPRDIWEQFF	TGTGCCAGCAGCTCCAGAAACAGGGTCCCCAGGGACATTTGGGAGCAGTTCTTC
NA	18	TRBV4-3	TRBJ2-5	NA	CASSRRGGSGEYQETQYF	TGCGCCAGCAGCCGACGAGGGGGGTCCGGGGAGTACCAAGAGACCCAGTACTTC
few	16	TRBV12-3/TRBV12-4	TRBJ2-7	TRBD2	CASSLGQRGGHREQYF	TGTGCCAGCAGTTTGGGCCAGCGGGGGGGCCATCGCGAGCAGTACTTC
few	16	TRBV27	TRBJ1-1	NA	CASSLWQGLMNTEAFF	TGTGCCAGCAGTTTATGGCAGGGCCTAATGAACACTGAAGCTTTCTTT
NA	12	TRBV29-1	TRBJ1-4	NA	CATRVLEEKLFF	TGCGCAACGAGGGTATTGGAGGAAAAACTGTTTTTT
few	13	TRBV6-1	TRBJ2-7	NA	CASSEDGGWEQYF	TGTGCCAGCAGTGAAGACGGCGGTTGGGAGCAGTACTTC
many	17	TRBV7-2	TRBJ2-7	NA	CASSLWARRVTPGEQYF	TGTGCCAGCAGCTTATGGGCCCGCCGCGTTACGCCGGGTGAGCAGTACTTC
many	13	TRBV20-1	TRBJ1-1	NA	CSARDAVNTEAFF	TGCAGTGCTAGGGACGCAGTGAACACTGAAGCTTTCTTT
few	13	TRBV10-3	TRBJ1-5	NA	CAIRGARDQPQHF	TGTGCCATCAGGGGGGCTCGGGATCAGCCCCAGCATTTT